These 13 T cell receptor beta chains share one sample of origin, sequenced in a study of blood T cell repertoires in COVID-19. This table comes from immunoSEQ multiplex PCR, and its TCRdb copy is limited to in-frame clones, with some not included. Seen here are hundreds of thousands of clones, around 90% observed once, and the top ten hold around 4.8%. Sequencing was done on a sample of PBMCs or T cells enriched from blood (not recorded which). The receptors here all came from a man aged 55 to 70 who had recovered from COVID-19.

This chain uses TRBV19 with TRBJ2-1, with TRBD2 matching 10 bases. The trim removed 6 bases at V and 7 bases at J, leaving 12 bases unmatched. CDR1 and CDR2 from the germline V gene are LNHDA and SQIVND (reference sequence). CDR3 size: 16 residues. The CDR3 reads CASSPLTSGIGNEQFF. The CDR3 coding sequence is TGTGCCAGTAGCCCTCTAACTAGCGGGATCGGAAATGAGCAGTTCTTC.

The V call is TRBV30, the J call TRBJ1-5; no clear D gene. The CDR3 runs 13 residues. The V and J ends lost 1 base and 4 bases respectively, with 8 bases between them. The germline V gene encodes CDR1 GTSNPN and CDR2 SVGIG (reference sequence). As DNA, the CDR3 is TGTGCCTGGAGTGGTGCGGGGAATCAGCCCCAGCATTTT. It yields the protein CAWSGAGNQPQHF. Complete variable domain (other parts from reference TRBV30 and TRBJ1-5): SQTIHQWPATLVQPVGSPLSLECTVEGTSNPNLYWYRQAAGRGLQLLFYSVGIGQISSEVPQNLSASRPQDRQFILSSKKLLLSDSGFYLCAWSGAGNQPQHFGDGTRLSIL.

The gene calls are TRBV14 and TRBJ2-7; TRBD2 aligns across 9 bases. V lost 4 bases, J lost 6 bases, and 13 bases stayed unmatched. The germline V gene encodes CDR1 SGHDN and CDR2 FVKESK. There are 16 residues in the CDR3. The CDR3 loop reads CASSPTLGLAGPEQYF. In nucleotides, the CDR3 is TGTGCCAGCAGCCCAACCCTGGGGCTAGCGGGACCCGAGCAGTACTTC.

The V and J genes are TRBV6-5 and TRBJ2-3, with a tentative D call TRBD2 (6 bases). This CDR3 region has 16 residues. Germline assignment: CDR1 MNHEY and CDR2 SVGAGI. V was shortened by 3 bases and J by 2 bases, with 15 bases between the two germline ends. As DNA, the CDR3 is TGTGCCAGCAGTTATAGCGGAGGCGGACCCACAGATACGCAGTATTTT. The encoded protein is CASSYSGGGPTDTQYF.

The rearrangement uses TRBV5-1 and TRBJ1-4, with D possibly matching TRBD1 (6 bases). The CDR3 covers 15 residues. The V end lost 0 bases, the J end lost 6 bases, and 12 bases lay between the germline ends. Germline V gene data show CDR1 as SGHRS and CDR2 as YFSETQ. The CDR3 loop reads CASSLAPQGDEKLFF. CDR3 nucleotides: TGCGCCAGCAGCTTGGCCCCACAGGGAGATGAAAAACTGTTTTTT.

The chain recombines TRBV28 with TRBJ1-2; D gene uncertain. Germline V gene sequence: CDR1 MDHEN, CDR2 SYDVKM. V was cut by 4 bases and J by 9 bases, with 24 bases left in between. The CDR3 contains 16 residues. In DNA, the CDR3 is TGTGCCAGCAGTTCGAGCGGGCTCAAGACGGGTTGGAGCTACACCTTC. Amino acids: CASSSSGLKTGWSYTF.

There are a few counts of this clone. This chain connects TRBV10-1 to TRBJ1-1; unclear D gene. The length of the CDR3 is 14 residues. Germline-derived CDR1 and CDR2 are WNHNN and SYGVQD (reference sequence). Deletions cut 2 bases from V and 4 bases from J, with 11 bases between. CDR3 DNA sequence: TGCGCCAGCAGTGAGAAGGGAGCTGCCACTGAAGCTTTCTTT. It is translated as CASSEKGAATEAFF.

This clone was found once. This chain connects TRBV5-4 to TRBJ2-2; weak D call: TRBD1 (5 bases). The CDR3 spans 14 residues. V was cut by 3 bases and J by 4 bases, with 10 bases left in between. CDR1 SGHNT and CDR2 YYREEE come from the germline V gene (reference sequence). The CDR3 DNA reads TGTGCCAGCAGCTGGGCAGGGTTCACCGGGGAGCTGTTTTTT. It encodes CASSWAGFTGELFF.

CDR3 bases: TGCGCCAGCAGGGGCGGACAGGCGGGAAGTAATGAAAAACTGTTTTTT. Amino acids: CASRGGQAGSNEKLFF. This rearrangement joins TRBV5-1 to TRBJ1-4; 7 positions agree with TRBD1. The CDR3 is 16 amino acids. Trimming at V came to 5 bases and at J to 4 bases, leaving 11 bases not matched to a gene. Germline V gene sequence: CDR1 SGHRS, CDR2 YFSETQ.

The chain joins TRBV12-3 or TRBV12-4 to TRBJ1-2; 8 bases map to TRBD1. The CDR3 runs to 13 residues. V lost 6 bases and J lost 8; bases outside the gene matches: 8. CDR3 residues: CASSVDRGLGYTF. CDR3 sequence (DNA): TGTGCCAGCAGCGTAGACAGGGGCCTGGGCTACACCTTC.

The chain combines TRBV19 with TRBJ2-4; 7 nucleotides match TRBD1. Germline trimming cut 4 bases from V and 10 bases from J; bases unmatched to any gene: 7. CDR1 is LNHDA, CDR2 SQIVND, per germline (reference sequence). CDR3 length: 13 residues. The CDR3 bases are TGTGCCAGTAGTACAACAGGGGTTGGTATTCAGTACTTC. Translating gives CASSTTGVGIQYF.

The V and J genes are TRBV11-2 and TRBJ2-5; D is possibly TRBD1 (5 bases). With 1 base removed from V and 5 bases from J, the gap between germline ends came to 8 bases. CDR3 size: 13 residues. From germline, CDR1 is SGHAT and CDR2 FQNNGV. Written as DNA, the CDR3 is TGTGCCAGCAGCTTAGCAGGGCGGGAGACCCAGTACTTC. Its translation is CASSLAGRETQYF.

The J gene is TRBJ2-3, the V gene TRBV25-1; D unresolved. The CDR3 runs 14 residues. Germline loops: CDR1 MGHDK, CDR2 SYGVNS. Trimming removed 5 bases at V and 2 bases at J, with 11 bases between. The DNA of the CDR3 is TGTGCCAGCAGTTCGGGTTTCTTCACAGATACGCAGTATTTT. As protein: CASSSGFFTDTQYF.